The present T cell receptor beta chain was sequenced within a study of blood T cell repertoires in COVID-19. At the level of the study: Donors in the United States, Italy and Spain gave samples during acute or convalescent COVID-19.

Measured with immunoSEQ multiplex PCR; TCRdb has only the in-frame clones, and not every one. The repertoire holds some 110,000 clones, with around nine tenths as singletons. V trimming: 5 bases; J trimming: 5 bases; junction bases outside the gene matches: 3. CDR3 length equals 13 residues. Per germline, CDR1 MNHEY and CDR2 SVGAGI. This chain links TRBV6-5 with TRBJ2-1; 7 nucleotides align to TRBD1. Sequenced input: peripheral blood. The sequence was obtained from a human donor with active COVID-19. The donor label of this sample is uncertain. The DNA for the CDR3 is TGTGCCAGCAGTCGGGACAGCAACAATGAGCAGTTCTTC. Translating it yields CASSRDSNNEQFF.